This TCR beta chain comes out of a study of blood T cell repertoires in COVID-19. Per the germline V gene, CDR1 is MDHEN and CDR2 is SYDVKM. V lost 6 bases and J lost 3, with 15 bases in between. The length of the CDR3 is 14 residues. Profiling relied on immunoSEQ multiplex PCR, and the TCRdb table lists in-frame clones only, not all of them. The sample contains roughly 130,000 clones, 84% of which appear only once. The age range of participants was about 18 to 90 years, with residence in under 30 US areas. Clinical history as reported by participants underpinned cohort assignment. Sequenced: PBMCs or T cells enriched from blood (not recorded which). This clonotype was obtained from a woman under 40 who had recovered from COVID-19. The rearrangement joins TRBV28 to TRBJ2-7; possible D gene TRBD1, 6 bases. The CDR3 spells CASSRQAPLYEQYF. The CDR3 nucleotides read TGTGCCAGCAGCCGACAGGCCCCCCTCTACGAGCAGTACTTC.